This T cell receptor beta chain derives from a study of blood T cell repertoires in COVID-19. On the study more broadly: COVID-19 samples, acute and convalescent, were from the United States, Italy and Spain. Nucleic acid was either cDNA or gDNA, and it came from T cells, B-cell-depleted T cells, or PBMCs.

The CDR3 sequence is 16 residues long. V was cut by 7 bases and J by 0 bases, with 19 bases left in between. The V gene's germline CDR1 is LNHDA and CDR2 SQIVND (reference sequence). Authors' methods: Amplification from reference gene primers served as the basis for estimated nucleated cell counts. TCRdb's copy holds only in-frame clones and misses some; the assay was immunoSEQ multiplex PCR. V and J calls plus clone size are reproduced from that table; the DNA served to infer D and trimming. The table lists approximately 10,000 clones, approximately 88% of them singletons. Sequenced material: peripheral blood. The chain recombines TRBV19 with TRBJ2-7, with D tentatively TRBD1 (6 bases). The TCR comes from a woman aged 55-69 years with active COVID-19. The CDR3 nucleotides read TGTGCCAGTACCTTCGAGGACAGACCTAGCTCCTACGAGCAGTACTTC. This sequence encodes CASTFEDRPSSYEQYF.